A single sample is the source of the 9 T cell receptor beta chains below, sequenced in a study of blood T cell repertoires in COVID-19 (dated by TCRdb to 2020 to 2021). Library method: the immunoSEQ multiplex PCR assay. Not all clones reach the TCRdb copy of this immuneACCESS table, which keeps in-frame sequences only. Checked studies attribute under half of the gap to unresolved V genes and leave the rest unexplained. The sample table contains 200,000 to 250,000 clones; only one count was recorded for about four fifths of them. 6% to 8% of the sample is taken by the ten largest. Sequences were obtained from peripheral blood. The source of these receptors is a woman aged 80 or over with COVID-19, enrolled during active disease.

The chain is built from TRBV7-2 and TRBJ1-1; unclear D gene. The CDR3 runs to 14 residues. V was cut by 4 bases and J by 0 bases, with 9 bases left in between. Germline CDR1 and CDR2: SGHTA and FQGNSA. As DNA, the CDR3 is TGTGCCAGCAGCTCCAGTACCCTGAACACTGAAGCTTTCTTT. This translates into CASSSSTLNTEAFF.

This chain connects TRBV29-1 to TRBJ2-3; a possible D gene is TRBD2 (5 bases). Germline CDR1 and CDR2: SQVTM and ANQGSEA. CDR3 length: 12 amino acids. Trimming took 8 bases from V and 4 from J, leaving 13 bases between them. The CDR3 nucleotides read TGCAGCTTCCGGGATGGGGCAGATACGCAGTATTTT. Its translation: CSFRDGADTQYF.

V usage is TRBV11-2 and J usage is TRBJ2-5; 10 positions agree with TRBD1. The germline gives CDR1 SGHAT, CDR2 FQNNGV. The V and J ends lost 6 bases and 5 bases, in that order; junction bases with no gene match: 3. This CDR3 region has 13 residues. Here the CDR3 DNA reads TGTGCCAGCAGGGGACAGGGGATGGAGACCCAGTACTTC. This encodes CASRGQGMETQYF.

The chain combines TRBV5-1 with TRBJ1-1; D is unclear. From germline, CDR1 is SGHRS and CDR2 YFSETQ. This CDR3 contains 13 residues. Trimming stripped 2 bases from V and 3 bases from J, with 8 bases between. In DNA form, the CDR3 reads TGCGCCAGCAGCTTAATGAGGGACACTGAAGCTTTCTTT. Translating gives CASSLMRDTEAFF.

J is TRBJ2-3 and V is TRBV3-1 (or the pseudogene TRBV3-2); D is unclear. Trimming cost V 8 bases and J 4 bases, with 13 bases left between them. CDR1 and CDR2 from the germline V gene are LGHDT and YNNKEL (reference sequence). The CDR3 is 13 amino acids. This CDR3 is CASGFGSSDTQYF. The DNA of the CDR3 is TGTGCCAGCGGTTTCGGGTCCTCAGATACGCAGTATTTT.

This chain connects TRBV3-1 (or the pseudogene TRBV3-2) to TRBJ1-2; a possible D gene is TRBD1 (5 bases). The CDR3 spans 14 residues. In germline, CDR1 is LGHDT, CDR2 YNNKEL (reference sequence). The ends were cut back, 3 bases at V and 7 bases at J, with 15 bases in the middle. The CDR3 nucleotides are TGTGCCAGCAGCCAGACCGGGGGGAGGGCTGGCTACACCTTC. Its translation: CASSQTGGRAGYTF.

The CDR3 here is CASSVQEGAREKLFF. CDR3 coding DNA: TGTGCCAGCAGCGTTCAAGAGGGGGCGCGCGAAAAACTGTTTTTT. This chain links TRBV9 with TRBJ1-4; 7 nucleotides line up with TRBD1. The V gene end was trimmed by 2 bases and the J gene end by 8 bases; junction bases not matched to a gene: 9. From germline, CDR1 is SGDLS and CDR2 YYNGEE. The CDR3 loop spans 15 amino acids.

This clone was detected a few times. V usage is TRBV2 and J usage is TRBJ2-5, with 10 bases lining up with TRBD1. CDR1 and CDR2 from the germline V gene are SNHLY and FYNNEI. The CDR3 is 14 amino acids. J gave up 4 bases and V 4 bases, and 3 bases lay outside the gene matches. CDR3 in amino acids: CASSGQGAGETQYF. CDR3 in DNA: TGTGCCAGCAGTGGACAGGGGGCCGGAGAGACCCAGTACTTC.

This clone has a single count. The chain uses TRBV9 and TRBJ2-5; maybe TRBD1 (5 bases). V was clipped by 0 bases and J by 1 base, with 10 bases between them. CDR3 length: 15 residues. CDR1 is SGDLS and CDR2 is YYNGEE in the germline V gene. This CDR3 reads CASSVDSDSQETQYF. In DNA, the CDR3 is TGTGCCAGCAGCGTAGATTCTGACAGCCAAGAGACCCAGTACTTC.